This TCR beta chain was sequenced for a study of early T cells in non-severe SARS-CoV-2 infection. Study outcomes and limitations: VDJdb matches were skewed toward anti-spike CD8 T cell responses.

This clonotype has at least ten counts. Its antigen is as yet unknown. Between the trimmed V and J ends, which lost 2 bases and 3 bases, there was a span of 12 bases. The CDR3 covers 15 residues. Germline CDR1 MNHEY, CDR2 SMNVEV (reference sequence). Attachment of unique molecular identifiers to individual cDNA molecules was performed. TCRdb called the 5' RACE reads again in MiXCR, with one record for every CDR3 protein. The data hold roughly 48,000 distinct CDR3 sequences, with around 8% observed a single time. This chain joins TRBV27 and TRBJ2-3, with D maybe TRBD1 (6 bases). The receptor's source is an adult who was a healthcare worker with PCR-confirmed SARS-CoV-2 infection or an uninfected control (not recorded which). The sequencing input was whole blood. CDR3: CASSLGSRGTDTQYF. The CDR3 DNA is TGTGCCAGCAGTTTAGGTAGCAGGGGTACAGATACGCAGTATTTT.